Shown below are 28 T cell receptor beta chains from a single sample sequenced in a study of CD8 T cells in Susac syndrome. The RNA input was about 0.5 to 1 ug, and it was reverse transcribed with random hexamers. TCRdb re-derived calls from the immunoSEQ multiplex PCR reads in MiXCR, one entry per CDR3 protein. This sample has roughly 150,000 distinct CDR3 sequences; 90% to 97% occur once, and the top ten carry around 0.08%. The sample taken for sequencing was CD4+ T cells from PBMCs. These receptors were collected from a human donor with Susac syndrome.

V and J are TRBV6-1 and TRBJ2-3; D is possibly TRBD1 (5 bases). Looked up from germline, CDR1 is MNHNS and CDR2 is SASEGT. There are 14 residues in the CDR3. The V and J ends lost 1 base and 6 bases respectively, with 11 bases between them. The CDR3 DNA sequence: TGTGCCAGCAGTGAAGTGGTAAGGGGCGATACGCAGTATTTT. It translates to CASSEVVRGDTQYF.

Turning to this clonotype: A read error may produce the germline difference seen at one junction end. V and J are TRBV12-3 or TRBV12-4 and TRBJ1-5, with 7 bases identical to TRBD1. The CDR3 has 15 residues. The CDR3 is CASSLGQGRYQPQHF. CDR3 sequence (DNA): TGTGCCAGCAGTTTAGGACAGGGTCGATATCAGCCTCAGCATTTT.

The rearrangement uses TRBV29-1 and TRBJ1-2; 8 bases map to TRBD1. Looked up from germline, CDR1 is SQVTM and CDR2 is ANQGSEA. The CDR3 has 14 residues. Losses at the gene ends were 0 bases for V and 8 bases for J; bases not matched to a gene: 8. In DNA, the CDR3 is TGCAGCGTTGAAGATAAGGACAGGGTCGGAGGCTACACCTTC. Translated: CSVEDKDRVGGYTF.

The chain is built from TRBV7-2 and TRBJ1-5; 7 bases map to TRBD1. Losses at the gene ends were 4 bases for V and 3 bases for J; bases not matched to a gene: 3. This CDR3 has 14 amino acids. Germline V lookup: CDR1 SGHTA, CDR2 FQGNSA. CDR3 nucleotides: TGTGCCAGCAGCTCGGGACAGAACAATCAGCCCCAGCATTTT. Its protein product is CASSSGQNNQPQHF.

In its sample, this clonotype was seen a few times. The genes are TRBV5-4 and TRBJ2-2; a possible D gene is TRBD1 (5 bases). V dropped 1 base and J dropped 0 bases, with 7 bases sitting between them. The CDR3 covers 15 residues. The germline gives CDR1 SGHNT, CDR2 YYREEE (reference sequence). CDR3 nucleotides: TGTGCCAGCAGCTTGTCGACAGCGAACACCGGGGAGCTGTTTTTT. Its translation is CASSLSTANTGELFF.

CDR3 DNA: TGCAGCGGGGTGGGGACTAGTCCGTTCAATGAGCAGTTCTTC. It yields the protein CSGVGTSPFNEQFF. V usage is TRBV29-1 and J usage is TRBJ2-1; the match to TRBD2 covers 8 bases. This CDR3 contains 14 residues. The V segment lost 7 bases and the J segment 6 bases; nucleotides outside the gene matches: 11. Germline V gene sequence: CDR1 SQVTM, CDR2 ANQGSEA.

The sample holds one count of this clonotype. This chain joins TRBV6-2 or TRBV6-3 and TRBJ1-1, with D maybe TRBD1 (6 bases). The CDR3 is 15 amino acids. Trimming removed 2 bases from V and 5 bases from J, with 15 bases in between. Germline V gives CDR1 MNHEY, CDR2 SVGEGT. The CDR3 DNA reads TGTGCCAGCAGTTACGTACAGGGAGTATTAACTGAAGCTTTCTTT. It translates to CASSYVQGVLTEAFF.

The chain is built from TRBV12-3 or TRBV12-4 and TRBJ2-2, with 14 bases lining up with TRBD2. V shed 3 bases and J 6 bases; nucleotides not matched to a gene: 6. The CDR3 loop spans 17 amino acids. This chain's CDR3 is CASSFPGLAGEAGELFF. The CDR3, as DNA: TGTGCCAGCAGTTTCCCGGGACTAGCGGGAGAGGCCGGGGAGCTGTTTTTT.

V and J are TRBV27 and TRBJ2-7; 11 positions agree with TRBD1. Germline V gene data show CDR1 as MNHEY and CDR2 as SMNVEV (reference sequence). CDR3 length: 13 residues. J gave up 8 bases and V 3 bases, and 3 bases lay outside the gene matches. CDR3 coding DNA: TGTGCCAGCAGTTTCGGACAGGGGGCACAGCAGTACTTC. It is translated as CASSFGQGAQQYF.

This chain uses TRBV2 with TRBJ2-5; 13 nucleotides agree with TRBD2. Trimming took 8 bases from V and 2 from J; bases not matched to a gene: 5. This CDR3 has 15 amino acids. Germline values: CDR1 SNHLY, CDR2 FYNNEI. In DNA form, the CDR3 reads TGTGCCAGCCGGAGGACTAGCGGGGGACAAGAGACCCAGTACTTC. Its protein product is CASRRTSGGQETQYF.

This clonotype was recorded only once. The rearrangement joins TRBV5-1 to TRBJ2-7, with 10 bases identical to TRBD1. CDR1 is SGHRS, CDR2 YFSETQ, per germline. The CDR3 loop spans 16 amino acids. V trimming: 2 bases; J trimming: 2 bases; junction bases outside the gene matches: 7. CDR3: CASSFGLGQGTYEQYF. The CDR3 DNA is TGCGCCAGCAGCTTTGGATTGGGACAGGGGACCTACGAGCAGTACTTC. Supplemented by reference TRBV5-1 and TRBJ2-7, the full variable domain reads KAGVTQTPRYLIKTRGQQVTLSCSPISGHRSVSWYQQTPGQGLQFLFEYFSETQRNKGNFPGRFSGRQFSNSRSEMNVSTLELGDSALYLCASSFGLGQGTYEQYFGPGTRLTVT.

This rearrangement joins TRBV21-1 to TRBJ2-5. TRBV21-1 is termed a pseudogene. The CDR3 is 13 amino acids. The CDR3 bases are TGTGCCAGCAGCAAAGCGGTCGGGGAGACCCAGTACTTC. Protein: CASSKAVGETQYF.

V usage is TRBV12-3 or TRBV12-4 and J usage is TRBJ1-1, with no clear D. The V and J ends lost 2 bases and 1 base respectively, with 5 bases between them. The length of the CDR3 is 13 residues. CDR3 in DNA: TGTGCCAGCAGTTTAATGGGGAACACTGAAGCTTTCTTT. This codes for CASSLMGNTEAFF.

CDR3 protein: CSASEGYSNQPQHF. CDR3 DNA sequence: TGCAGTGCTAGTGAGGGGTATAGCAATCAGCCCCAGCATTTT. This chain connects TRBV20-1 to TRBJ1-5, with D tentatively TRBD1 (5 bases). This CDR3 spans 14 amino acids. Germline V gene sequence: CDR1 DFQATT, CDR2 SNEGSKA (reference sequence). V was pared by 3 bases and J by 0 bases, with 9 bases between.

The V gene is TRBV6-5, the J gene TRBJ2-1; D not certain. V was shortened by 2 bases and J by 10 bases, with 12 bases between the two germline ends. From germline, CDR1 is MNHEY and CDR2 SVGAGI. The CDR3 loop spans 13 amino acids. The CDR3 sequence is CASSYPPAREQFF. In DNA, the CDR3 is TGTGCCAGCAGTTACCCCCCTGCCAGGGAGCAGTTCTTC.

This chain uses TRBV6-5 with TRBJ2-7; D gene unclear. The germline gives CDR1 MNHEY, CDR2 SVGAGI. The CDR3 contains 14 residues. The ends were cut back, 6 bases at V and 1 base at J, with 13 bases in the middle. The CDR3 bases are TGTGCCAGCAGGCGAGATCCCTCATCCTACGAGCAGTACTTC. Its protein product is CASRRDPSSYEQYF.

Note on this clonotype: A read error may produce the germline difference seen at one junction end. CDR3 DNA: TGCAGCGTTGACATGAACACTGAAGTTTTCTTT. As protein: CSVDMNTEVFF. The chain is built from TRBV29-1 and TRBJ1-1; D unresolved. CDR3 length: 11 amino acids. Germline V gives CDR1 SQVTM, CDR2 ANQGSEA.

This rearrangement joins TRBV3-1 to TRBJ2-2; D is unclear. The V and J ends lost 0 bases and 4 bases respectively, with 15 bases between them. The CDR3 length is 17 residues. Looked up from germline, CDR1 is LGHDT and CDR2 is YNNKEL (reference sequence). The CDR3 DNA follows: TGTGCCAGCAGCCAAGAAGGTCTGCGCCCTGGCACCGGGGAGCTGTTTTTT. Protein sequence: CASSQEGLRPGTGELFF.

This chain uses TRBV6-1 with TRBJ1-6; D is unclear. The CDR3 totals 15 residues. V was trimmed by 0 bases and J by 6 bases, leaving 9 bases between them. CDR1 MNHNS and CDR2 SASEGT come from the germline V gene. CDR3 nucleotide sequence: TGTGCCAGCAGTGAAGCCGAGTTGGGTAATTCACCCCTCCACTTT. Translation gives CASSEAELGNSPLHF.

This chain links TRBV11-2 with TRBJ1-1, with 7 bases matching TRBD1. V shed 6 bases and J 0 bases; nucleotides not matched to a gene: 7. The CDR3 covers 15 residues. Germline V lookup: CDR1 SGHAT, CDR2 FQNNGV. The CDR3 DNA follows: TGTGCCAGCAGGAAACCGGGACAGCTGAACACTGAAGCTTTCTTT. As protein: CASRKPGQLNTEAFF.

V and J are TRBV20-1 and TRBJ2-7; a weak D match, TRBD2 (6 bases). V was cut by 4 bases and J by 4 bases, with 20 bases left in between. Germline V CDR1 and CDR2: DFQATT, SNEGSKA (reference sequence). This CDR3 is 15 amino acids long. The CDR3 nucleotides are TGCAGTGCTACCGGAGGGGAAAGCGGTTATTACGAGCAGTACTTC. It encodes CSATGGESGYYEQYF.

The genes are TRBV20-1 and TRBJ1-2; TRBD1 aligns across 7 bases. CDR3 length: 13 amino acids. The junction had 3 bases not matched to a gene; V was cut back by 1 base and J by 4 bases. From germline, CDR1 is DFQATT and CDR2 SNEGSKA (reference sequence). CDR3 sequence (DNA): TGCAGTGCTAGAGGACAGGGCCCCTATGGCTACACCTTC. It translates to CSARGQGPYGYTF.

The chain uses TRBV3-1 and TRBJ1-5; TRBD1 might be the D (5 bases). CDR1 and CDR2 from the germline V gene are LGHDT and YNNKEL (reference sequence). This CDR3 comprises 14 residues. V gave up 0 bases and J gave up 7 bases, with 10 bases separating them. The CDR3 loop reads CASSQEWGSQPQHF. CDR3 coding DNA: TGTGCCAGCAGCCAAGAGTGGGGGTCCCAGCCCCAGCATTTT.

In this sample, this clonotype turned up once. The CDR3 DNA follows: TGTGCCAGCAGCGGAGACCTAGCGGGGCTCACAGATACGCAGTATTTT. It is translated as CASSGDLAGLTDTQYF. The chain employs TRBV9 and TRBJ2-3, with 9 bases fitting TRBD2. The J segment lost 2 bases and the V segment lost 3 bases, leaving 7 bases of the junction unmatched. The CDR3 length is 16 residues. The V gene's germline CDR1 is SGDLS and CDR2 YYNGEE.

CDR3: CASSFGPPGNEQYF. CDR3 nucleotide sequence: TGCGCCAGCAGCTTCGGGCCTCCAGGGAACGAGCAGTACTTC. The rearrangement uses TRBV5-1 and TRBJ2-7, with D perhaps TRBD1 (5 bases). V was cut by 2 bases and J by 5 bases, with 14 bases left in between. CDR1 SGHRS and CDR2 YFSETQ come from the germline V gene. The CDR3 contains 14 residues.

V is TRBV24-1 and J is TRBJ2-1; no definite D call. The CDR3 has 15 residues. Trimming pared 3 bases from V and 7 bases from J, leaving 15 bases between. Germline CDR1 is KGHDR and CDR2 is SFDVKD. The CDR3 is CATSDPRTRRNEQFF. Here the CDR3 DNA reads TGTGCCACCAGTGATCCCCGAACCAGGAGAAATGAGCAGTTCTTC.

CDR3 DNA sequence: TGTGCCAGCAGCTGGGGGGCCAACGTCCTGACTTTC. Protein product: CASSWGANVLTF. V usage is TRBV7-8 and J usage is TRBJ2-6; D unresolved. The CDR3 length is 12 residues. Germline lookup yields CDR1 SGHVS and CDR2 FQNEAQ. V shed 4 bases and J shed 4 bases, with 2 bases lying between them. Variable domain in full (rest from reference TRBV7-8 and TRBJ2-6): GAGVSQSPRYKVAKRGQDVALRCDPISGHVSLFWYQQALGQGPEFLTYFQNEAQLDKSGLPSDRFFAERPEGSVSTLKIQRTQQEDSAVYLCASSWGANVLTFGAGSRLTVL.

The rearrangement links TRBV28 to TRBJ2-5, with D tentatively TRBD1 or TRBD2 (5 bases each). CDR1 is MDHEN, CDR2 SYDVKM, per germline. Trimming took 4 bases from V and 14 from J, leaving 20 bases between them. This CDR3 has 13 amino acids. CDR3 protein: CASSSPDRPGPYF. In nucleotides, the CDR3 is TGTGCCAGCAGTTCTCCAGACCGCCCGGGACCCTACTTC. The full variable domain, in which reference TRBV28 and TRBJ2-5 provide the parts outside the CDR3, is DVKVTQSSRYLVKRTGEKVFLECVQDMDHENMFWYRQDPGLGLRLIYFSYDVKMKEKGDIPEGYSVSREKKERFSLILESASTNQTSMYLCASSSPDRPGPYFGPGTRLLVL.